A single sample is the source of the 4 T cell receptor beta chains below, sequenced in a study of spatial heterogeneity in lung cancer (dated by TCRdb to about 2019). What this sample's time point label stands for: sample taken at primary tumor resection. TCR sequencing used whole RNA extracted from tumor and nontumor lung tissue, or from cryopreserved PBMC samples, without cell sorting. Library preparation used 5' RACE. Sequenced using a NextSeq 500. TCRdb took the public reads, trimmed them with fastp at Q25, ran MiXCR for clone calling and kept in-frame beta chains. Entries that share a CDR3 protein sequence are merged under the most common genes and DNA. The sample yields 89,000 or so distinct CDR3 sequences; approximately 21% were counted once. Of the sample, 5% to 7.5% falls within the top ten clones. Specimen: PBMCs, collected at surgery. Receptors originate from a male donor with early-stage non-small cell lung cancer.

This clonotype was seen at least ten times. The chain combines TRBV19 with TRBJ2-3, with TRBD1 matching 10 bases. Germline-derived CDR1 and CDR2 are LNHDA and SQIVND (reference sequence). The CDR3 length is 15 residues. Trimming took 5 bases from V and 4 from J; bases not matched to a gene: 6. CDR3 DNA: TGTGCCAGTAGTCCACGGACAGGGGGAGCAGATACGCAGTATTTT. Translation: CASSPRTGGADTQYF.

This clonotype was picked up a small number of times. J is TRBJ1-2 and V is TRBV10-2; perhaps TRBD1 as D (6 bases). Germline V gene lookup returns CDR1 WSHSY and CDR2 SAAADI. This CDR3 has 15 amino acids. The V end lost 0 bases, the J end lost 8 bases, and 16 bases lay between the germline ends. The CDR3 DNA is TGCGCCAGCAGTGAGTCAGGGGGGTCCCTAAGGGGCTACACCTTC. Protein product: CASSESGGSLRGYTF.

The sample holds one count of this clonotype. The chain carries TRBV6-5 and TRBJ1-1, with TRBD1 identical over 9 bases. Trimming took 6 bases from V and 2 from J; bases not matched to a gene: 4. CDR3 length: 14 amino acids. Germline CDR1 and CDR2: MNHEY and SVGAGI. The CDR3 DNA follows: TGTGCCAGCAGATCGGGACAGGGCAACACTGAAGCTTTCTTT. Amino acids: CASRSGQGNTEAFF.

In regard to this clonotype: Relative to the germline gene, one junction end is altered; a read error may explain this. The V call is TRBV30, the J call TRBJ2-1, with 7 nucleotides matching TRBD2. In germline, CDR1 is GTSNPN, CDR2 SVGIG (reference sequence). The CDR3 has 10 residues. Written as DNA, the CDR3 is TGTGCCTGGAGACCTCCGGGACTACCCTTC. This sequence encodes CAWRPPGLPF.